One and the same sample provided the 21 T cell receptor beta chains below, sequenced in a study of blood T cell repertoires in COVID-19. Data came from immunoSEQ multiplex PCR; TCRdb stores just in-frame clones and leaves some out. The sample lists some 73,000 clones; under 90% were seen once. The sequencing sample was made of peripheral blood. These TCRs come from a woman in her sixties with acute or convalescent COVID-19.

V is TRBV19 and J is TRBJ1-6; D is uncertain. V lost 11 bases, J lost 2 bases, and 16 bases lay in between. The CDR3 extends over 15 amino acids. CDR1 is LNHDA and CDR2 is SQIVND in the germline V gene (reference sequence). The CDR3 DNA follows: TGTGCCGCGAGGGCCTCTGGGACCTATAATTCACCCCTCCACTTT. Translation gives CAARASGTYNSPLHF.

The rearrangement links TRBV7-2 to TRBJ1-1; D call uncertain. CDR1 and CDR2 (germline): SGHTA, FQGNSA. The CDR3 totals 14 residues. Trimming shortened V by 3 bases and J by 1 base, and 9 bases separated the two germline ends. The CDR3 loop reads CASSFGVENTEAFF. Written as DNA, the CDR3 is TGTGCCAGCAGCTTCGGGGTCGAGAACACTGAAGCTTTCTTT. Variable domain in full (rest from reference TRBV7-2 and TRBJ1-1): GAGVSQSPSNKVTEKGKDVELRCDPISGHTALYWYRQSLGQGLEFLIYFQGNSAPDKSGLPSDRFSAERTGGSVSTLTIQRTQQEDSAVYLCASSFGVENTEAFFGQGTRLTVV.

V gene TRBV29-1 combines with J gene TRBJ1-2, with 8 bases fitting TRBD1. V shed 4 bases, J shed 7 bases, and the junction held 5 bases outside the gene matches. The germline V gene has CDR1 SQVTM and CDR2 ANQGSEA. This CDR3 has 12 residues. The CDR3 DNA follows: TGCAGCGTTGTACCAGGGGGCGTTGGCTACACCTTC. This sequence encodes CSVVPGGVGYTF.

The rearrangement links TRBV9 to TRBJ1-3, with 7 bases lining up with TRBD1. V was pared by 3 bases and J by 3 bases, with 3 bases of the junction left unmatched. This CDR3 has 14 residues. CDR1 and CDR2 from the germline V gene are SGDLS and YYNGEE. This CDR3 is CASSAQGVGNTIYF. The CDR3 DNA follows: TGTGCCAGCAGCGCCCAGGGGGTTGGAAACACCATATATTTT.

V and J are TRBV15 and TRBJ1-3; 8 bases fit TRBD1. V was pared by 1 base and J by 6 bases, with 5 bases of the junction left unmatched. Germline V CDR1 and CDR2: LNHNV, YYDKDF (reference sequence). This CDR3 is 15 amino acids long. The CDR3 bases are TGTGCCACCAGCAGAGGACAGGGGTGGGCAAACACCATATATTTT. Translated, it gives CATSRGQGWANTIYF.

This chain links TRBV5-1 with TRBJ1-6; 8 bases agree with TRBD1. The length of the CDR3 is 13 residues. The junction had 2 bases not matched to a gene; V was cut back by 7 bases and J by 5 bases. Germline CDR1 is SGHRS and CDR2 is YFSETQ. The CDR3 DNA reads TGCGCCAGCCGGACAGGGAATAATTCACCCCTCCACTTT. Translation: CASRTGNNSPLHF.

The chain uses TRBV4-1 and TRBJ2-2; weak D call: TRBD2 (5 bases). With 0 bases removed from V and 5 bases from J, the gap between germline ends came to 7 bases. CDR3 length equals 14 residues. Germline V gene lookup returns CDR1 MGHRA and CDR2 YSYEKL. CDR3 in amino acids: CASSQERVTGELFF. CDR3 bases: TGCGCCAGCAGCCAAGAGAGGGTTACCGGGGAGCTGTTTTTT.

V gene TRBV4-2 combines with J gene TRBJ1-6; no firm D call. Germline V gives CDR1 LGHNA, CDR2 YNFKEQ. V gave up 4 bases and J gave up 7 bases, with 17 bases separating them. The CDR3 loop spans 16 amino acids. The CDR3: CASSPLEDSTNSPLHF. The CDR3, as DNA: TGTGCCAGCAGCCCTCTTGAGGACTCGACGAATTCACCCCTCCACTTT.

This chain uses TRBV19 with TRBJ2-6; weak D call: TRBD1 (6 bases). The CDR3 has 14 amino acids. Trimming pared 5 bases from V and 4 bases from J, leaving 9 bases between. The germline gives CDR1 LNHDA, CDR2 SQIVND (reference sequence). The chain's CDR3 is CASSWTVGANVLTF. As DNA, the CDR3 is TGTGCCAGTAGTTGGACAGTAGGGGCCAACGTCCTGACTTTC.

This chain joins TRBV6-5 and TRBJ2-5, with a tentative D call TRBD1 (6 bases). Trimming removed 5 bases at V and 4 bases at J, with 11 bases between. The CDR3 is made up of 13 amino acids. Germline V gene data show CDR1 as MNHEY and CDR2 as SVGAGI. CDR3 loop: CASSPDRRETQYF. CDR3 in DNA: TGTGCCAGCAGTCCTGACAGGCGAGAGACCCAGTACTTC.

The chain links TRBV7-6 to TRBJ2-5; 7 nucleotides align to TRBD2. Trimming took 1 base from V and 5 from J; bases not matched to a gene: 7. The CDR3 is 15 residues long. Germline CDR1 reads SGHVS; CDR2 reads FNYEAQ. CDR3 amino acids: CASSLGVTSRETQYF. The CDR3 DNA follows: TGTGCCAGCAGCTTAGGAGTGACTAGCCGCGAGACCCAGTACTTC.

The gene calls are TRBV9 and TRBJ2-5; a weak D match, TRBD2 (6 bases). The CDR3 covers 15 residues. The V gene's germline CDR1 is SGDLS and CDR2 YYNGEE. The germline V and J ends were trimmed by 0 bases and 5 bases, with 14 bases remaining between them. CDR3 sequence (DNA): TGTGCCAGCAGCGTAGGGGGACTGCCAGGGGAGACCCAGTACTTC. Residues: CASSVGGLPGETQYF.

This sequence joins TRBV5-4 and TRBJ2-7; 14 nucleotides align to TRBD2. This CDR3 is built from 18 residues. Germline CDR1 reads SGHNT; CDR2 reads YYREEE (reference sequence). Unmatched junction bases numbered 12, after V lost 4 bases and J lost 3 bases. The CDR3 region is CASSAGTSGSQSVYEQYF. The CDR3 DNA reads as TGTGCCAGCAGCGCGGGGACTAGCGGGAGTCAGAGCGTCTACGAGCAGTACTTC.

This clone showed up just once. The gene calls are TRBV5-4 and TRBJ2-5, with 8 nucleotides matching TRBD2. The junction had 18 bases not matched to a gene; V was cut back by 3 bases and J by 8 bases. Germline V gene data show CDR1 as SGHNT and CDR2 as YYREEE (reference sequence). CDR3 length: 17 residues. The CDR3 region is CASSSARRGTRGGTQYF. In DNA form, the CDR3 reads TGTGCCAGCAGCTCTGCCCGCCGTGGTACACGGGGGGGAACCCAGTACTTC.

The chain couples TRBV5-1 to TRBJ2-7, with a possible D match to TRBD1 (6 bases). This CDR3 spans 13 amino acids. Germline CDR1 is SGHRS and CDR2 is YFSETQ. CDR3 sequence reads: CASGDTHRGQQYF. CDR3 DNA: TGCGCTAGTGGGGACACCCACCGCGGCCAGCAGTACTTC.

CDR3: CASSQGTGGGPYNEQFF. The CDR3 coding sequence is TGTGCCAGCAGCCAAGGCACAGGGGGAGGCCCCTACAATGAGCAGTTCTTC. The chain employs TRBV4-2 and TRBJ2-1; 8 nucleotides match TRBD1. The CDR3 runs to 17 residues. The V and J ends lost 1 base and 2 bases, in that order; junction bases with no gene match: 7. Per germline, CDR1 LGHNA and CDR2 YNFKEQ.

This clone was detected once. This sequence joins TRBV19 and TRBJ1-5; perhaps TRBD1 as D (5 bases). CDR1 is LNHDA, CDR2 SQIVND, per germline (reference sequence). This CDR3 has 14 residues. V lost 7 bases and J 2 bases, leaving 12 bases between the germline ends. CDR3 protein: CASNAPGGNQPQHF. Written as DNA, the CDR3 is TGTGCCAGTAATGCTCCGGGGGGCAATCAGCCCCAGCATTTT.

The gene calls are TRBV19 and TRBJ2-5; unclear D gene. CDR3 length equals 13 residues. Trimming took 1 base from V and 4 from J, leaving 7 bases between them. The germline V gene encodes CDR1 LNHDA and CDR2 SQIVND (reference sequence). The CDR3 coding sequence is TGTGCCAGTAGTATAGGATTCGGAGAGACCCAGTACTTC. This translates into CASSIGFGETQYF. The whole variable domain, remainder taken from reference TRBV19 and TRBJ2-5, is DGGITQSPKYLFRKEGQNVTLSCEQNLNHDAMYWYRQDPGQGLRLIYYSQIVNDFQKGDIAEGYSVSREKKESFPLTVTSAQKNPTAFYLCASSIGFGETQYFGPGTRLLVL.

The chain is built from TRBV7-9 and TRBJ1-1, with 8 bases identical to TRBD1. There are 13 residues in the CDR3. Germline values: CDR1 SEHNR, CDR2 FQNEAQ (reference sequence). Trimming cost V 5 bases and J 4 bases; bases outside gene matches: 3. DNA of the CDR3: TGTGCCAGCAGCCAGGACAGGGCCACTGAAGCTTTCTTT. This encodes CASSQDRATEAFF.

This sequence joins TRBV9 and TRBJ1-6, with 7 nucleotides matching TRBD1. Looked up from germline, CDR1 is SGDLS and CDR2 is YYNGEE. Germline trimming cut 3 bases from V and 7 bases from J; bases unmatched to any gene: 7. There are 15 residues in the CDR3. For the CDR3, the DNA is TGTGCCAGCAGCGCAACCGGGACAGAAAATTCACCCCTCCACTTT. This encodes CASSATGTENSPLHF.

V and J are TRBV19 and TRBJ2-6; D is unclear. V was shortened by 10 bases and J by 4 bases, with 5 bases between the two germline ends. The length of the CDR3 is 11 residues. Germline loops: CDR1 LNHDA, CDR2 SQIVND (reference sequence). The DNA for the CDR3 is TGTGCCACCGGGGGGGCCAACGTCCTGACTTTC. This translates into CATGGANVLTF.